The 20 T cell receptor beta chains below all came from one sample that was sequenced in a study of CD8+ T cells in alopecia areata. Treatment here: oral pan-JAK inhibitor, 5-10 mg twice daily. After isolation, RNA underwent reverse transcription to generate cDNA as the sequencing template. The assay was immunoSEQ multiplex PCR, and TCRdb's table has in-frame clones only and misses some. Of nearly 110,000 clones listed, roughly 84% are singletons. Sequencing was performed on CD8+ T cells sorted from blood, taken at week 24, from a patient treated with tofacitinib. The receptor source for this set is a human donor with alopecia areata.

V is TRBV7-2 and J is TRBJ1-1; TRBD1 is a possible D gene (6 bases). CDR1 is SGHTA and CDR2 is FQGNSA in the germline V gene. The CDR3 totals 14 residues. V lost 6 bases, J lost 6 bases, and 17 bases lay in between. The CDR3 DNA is TGTGCCAGCAGTCCTTTGAGGGGGGAGGCTGAAGCTTTCTTT. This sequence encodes CASSPLRGEAEAFF.

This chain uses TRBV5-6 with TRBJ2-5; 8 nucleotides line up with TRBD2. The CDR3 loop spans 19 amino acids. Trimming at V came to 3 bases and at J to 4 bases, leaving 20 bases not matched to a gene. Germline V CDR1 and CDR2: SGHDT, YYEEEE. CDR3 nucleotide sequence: TGTGCCAGCAGCTCTATACCGGGACTAGACACCCCGTTTGGAGAGACCCAGTACTTC. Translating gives CASSSIPGLDTPFGETQYF.

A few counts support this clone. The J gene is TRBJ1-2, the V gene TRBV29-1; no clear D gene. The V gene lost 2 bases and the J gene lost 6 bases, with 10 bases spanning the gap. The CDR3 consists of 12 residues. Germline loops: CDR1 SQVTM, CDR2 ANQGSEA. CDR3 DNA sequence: TGCAGCGTTGAATTCCAGCCTAATGGCTACACCTTC. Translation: CSVEFQPNGYTF.

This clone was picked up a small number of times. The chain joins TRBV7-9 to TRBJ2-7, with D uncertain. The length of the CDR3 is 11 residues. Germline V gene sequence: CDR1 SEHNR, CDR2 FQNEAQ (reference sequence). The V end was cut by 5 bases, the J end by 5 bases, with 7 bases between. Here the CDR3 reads CASSKLDEQYF. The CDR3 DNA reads TGTGCCAGCAGCAAGCTGGACGAGCAGTACTTC.

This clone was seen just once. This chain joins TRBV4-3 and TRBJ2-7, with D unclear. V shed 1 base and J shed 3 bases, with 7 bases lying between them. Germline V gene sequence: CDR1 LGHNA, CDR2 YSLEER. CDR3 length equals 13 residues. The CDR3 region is CASSQVDGYEQYF. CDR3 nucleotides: TGCGCCAGCAGCCAAGTGGACGGCTACGAGCAGTACTTC.

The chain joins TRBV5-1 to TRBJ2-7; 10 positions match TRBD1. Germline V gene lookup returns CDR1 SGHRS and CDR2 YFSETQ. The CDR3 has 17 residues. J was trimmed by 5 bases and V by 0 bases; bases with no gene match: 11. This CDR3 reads CASSLGDRGLSFNEQYF. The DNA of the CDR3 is TGCGCCAGCAGCTTGGGTGACAGGGGGCTTTCCTTCAACGAGCAGTACTTC.

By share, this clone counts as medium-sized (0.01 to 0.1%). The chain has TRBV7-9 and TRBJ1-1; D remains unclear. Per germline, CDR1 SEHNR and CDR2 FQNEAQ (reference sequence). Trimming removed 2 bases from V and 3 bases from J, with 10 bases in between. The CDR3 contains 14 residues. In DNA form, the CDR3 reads TGTGCCAGCAGCTTAACGGGCGGGTACACTGAAGCTTTCTTT. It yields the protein CASSLTGGYTEAFF.

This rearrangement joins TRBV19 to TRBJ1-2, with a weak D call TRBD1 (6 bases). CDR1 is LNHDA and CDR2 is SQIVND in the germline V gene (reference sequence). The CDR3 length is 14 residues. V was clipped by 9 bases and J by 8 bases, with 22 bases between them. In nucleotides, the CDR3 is TGTGCCAGCACCACCAGTGGTCAGGGGCGCGGCTACACCTTC. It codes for CASTTSGQGRGYTF.

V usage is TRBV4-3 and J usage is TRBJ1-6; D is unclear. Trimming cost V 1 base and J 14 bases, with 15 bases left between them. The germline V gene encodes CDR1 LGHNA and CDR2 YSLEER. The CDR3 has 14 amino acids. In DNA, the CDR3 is TGCGCCAGCAGCCAAGTGTCGGTGCCTCGATCCCTCCACTTT. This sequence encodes CASSQVSVPRSLHF.

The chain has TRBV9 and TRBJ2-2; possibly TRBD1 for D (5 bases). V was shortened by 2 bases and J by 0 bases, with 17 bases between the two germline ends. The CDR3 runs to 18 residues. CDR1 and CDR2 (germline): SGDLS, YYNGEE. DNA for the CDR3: TGTGCCAGCAGCGTTCATTCGACAGACCTAACGAACACCGGGGAGCTGTTTTTT. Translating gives CASSVHSTDLTNTGELFF.

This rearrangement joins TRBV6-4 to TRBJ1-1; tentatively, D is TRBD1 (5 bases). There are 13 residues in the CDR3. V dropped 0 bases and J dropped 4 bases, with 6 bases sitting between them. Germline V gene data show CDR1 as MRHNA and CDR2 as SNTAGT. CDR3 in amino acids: CASSDSRGTEAFF. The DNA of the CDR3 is TGTGCCAGCAGTGACTCGAGGGGCACTGAAGCTTTCTTT.

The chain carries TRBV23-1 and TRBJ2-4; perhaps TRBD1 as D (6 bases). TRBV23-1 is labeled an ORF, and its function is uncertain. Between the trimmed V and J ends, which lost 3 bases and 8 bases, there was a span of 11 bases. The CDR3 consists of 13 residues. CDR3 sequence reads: CASSHSTGYIQYF. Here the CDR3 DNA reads TGCGCCAGCAGTCACTCCACAGGGTACATTCAGTACTTC.

CDR3 nucleotide sequence: TGCGCCAGCAGCTTGCACCTTTGGACAGGGGGCGGTCGGTCGGCCAAAAACATTCAGTACTTC. Its protein product is CASSLHLWTGGGRSAKNIQYF. The chain employs TRBV5-1 and TRBJ2-4, with TRBD1 matching 11 bases. This CDR3 region has 21 residues. The V and J ends lost 1 base and 1 base, in that order; junction bases with no gene match: 16. The V gene's germline CDR1 is SGHRS and CDR2 YFSETQ.

The CDR3 is CASSPGTGTAYEQYF. The CDR3 bases are TGTGCCAGCAGCCCGGGGACAGGGACCGCCTACGAGCAGTACTTC. This chain connects TRBV13 to TRBJ2-7, with 9 bases aligning to TRBD1. After removal of 5 bases from V and 2 bases from J, the junction contained 7 bases not matched to a gene. Germline assignment: CDR1 PRHDT and CDR2 FYEKMQ (reference sequence). CDR3 size: 15 residues.

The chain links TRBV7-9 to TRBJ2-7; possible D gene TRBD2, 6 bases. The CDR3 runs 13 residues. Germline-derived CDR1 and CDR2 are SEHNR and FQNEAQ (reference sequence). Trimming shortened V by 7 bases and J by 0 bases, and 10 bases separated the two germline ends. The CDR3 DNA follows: TGTGCCAGCATGGCGGGGAGCTCCTACGAGCAGTACTTC. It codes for CASMAGSSYEQYF.

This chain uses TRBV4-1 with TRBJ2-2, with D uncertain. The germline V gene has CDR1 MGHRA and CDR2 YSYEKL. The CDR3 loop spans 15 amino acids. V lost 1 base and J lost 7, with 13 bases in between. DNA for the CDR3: TGCGCCAGCAGCCAAGCCTACGTAGTCAGCGGGGAGCTGTTTTTT. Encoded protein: CASSQAYVVSGELFF.

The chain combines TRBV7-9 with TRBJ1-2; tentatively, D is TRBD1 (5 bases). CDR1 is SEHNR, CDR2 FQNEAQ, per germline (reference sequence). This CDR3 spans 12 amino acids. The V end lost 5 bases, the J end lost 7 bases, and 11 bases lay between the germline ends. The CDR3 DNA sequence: TGTGCCAGCAGCCGGCTGGGGGTTGGCTACACCTTC. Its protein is CASSRLGVGYTF.

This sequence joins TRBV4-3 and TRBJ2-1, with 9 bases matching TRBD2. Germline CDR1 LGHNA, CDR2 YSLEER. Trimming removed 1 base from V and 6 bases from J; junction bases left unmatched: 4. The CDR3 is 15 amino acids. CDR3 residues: CASSQGAGGLNEQFF. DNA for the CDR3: TGCGCCAGCAGCCAAGGGGCGGGGGGGCTCAATGAGCAGTTCTTC.

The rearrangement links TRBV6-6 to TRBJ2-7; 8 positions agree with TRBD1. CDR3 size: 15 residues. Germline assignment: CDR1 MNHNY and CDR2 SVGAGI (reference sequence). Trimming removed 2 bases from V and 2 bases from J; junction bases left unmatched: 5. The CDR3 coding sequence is TGTGCCAGCAGTTACAGGACAGGGAAAGCCTACGAGCAGTACTTC. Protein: CASSYRTGKAYEQYF.

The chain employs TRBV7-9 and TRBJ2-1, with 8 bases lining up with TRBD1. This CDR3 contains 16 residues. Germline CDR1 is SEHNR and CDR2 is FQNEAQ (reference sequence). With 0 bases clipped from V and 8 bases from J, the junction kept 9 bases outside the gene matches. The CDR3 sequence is CASSLAGTGTGDEQFF. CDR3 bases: TGTGCCAGCAGCTTAGCAGGGACAGGAACGGGCGATGAGCAGTTCTTC.